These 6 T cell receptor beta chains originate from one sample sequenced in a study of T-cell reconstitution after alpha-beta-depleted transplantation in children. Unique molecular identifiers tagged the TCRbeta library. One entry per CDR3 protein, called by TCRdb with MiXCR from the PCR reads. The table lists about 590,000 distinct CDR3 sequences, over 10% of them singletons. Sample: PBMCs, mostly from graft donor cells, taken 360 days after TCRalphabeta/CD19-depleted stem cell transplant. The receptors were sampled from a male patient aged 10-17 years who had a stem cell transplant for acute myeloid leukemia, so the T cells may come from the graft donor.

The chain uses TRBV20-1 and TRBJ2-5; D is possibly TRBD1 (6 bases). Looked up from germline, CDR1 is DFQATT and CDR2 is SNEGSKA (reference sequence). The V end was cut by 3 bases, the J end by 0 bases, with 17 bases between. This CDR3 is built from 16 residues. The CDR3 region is CSASKDSGSYQETQYF. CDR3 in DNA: TGCAGTGCTAGTAAGGACAGTGGGTCGTACCAAGAGACCCAGTACTTC.

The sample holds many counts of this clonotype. The CDR3 coding sequence is TGTGCCAGCAGCTTAATCAGGTATGAGCAGTTCTTC. Amino acid sequence: CASSLIRYEQFF. The rearrangement uses TRBV11-3 and TRBJ2-1, with D hard to call. V was trimmed by 2 bases and J by 8 bases, leaving 7 bases between them. From germline, CDR1 is SGHNT and CDR2 YENEEA. This CDR3 spans 12 amino acids.

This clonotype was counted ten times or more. The chain's CDR3 is CSVEGSGTLRDEQYF. CDR3 sequence (DNA): TGCAGCGTTGAAGGTAGCGGGACCCTAAGGGACGAGCAGTACTTC. The genes are TRBV29-1 and TRBJ2-7, with TRBD2 matching 8 bases. CDR1 and CDR2 (germline): SQVTM, ANQGSEA. The CDR3 totals 15 residues. After removal of 1 base from V and 5 bases from J, the junction contained 10 bases not matched to a gene.

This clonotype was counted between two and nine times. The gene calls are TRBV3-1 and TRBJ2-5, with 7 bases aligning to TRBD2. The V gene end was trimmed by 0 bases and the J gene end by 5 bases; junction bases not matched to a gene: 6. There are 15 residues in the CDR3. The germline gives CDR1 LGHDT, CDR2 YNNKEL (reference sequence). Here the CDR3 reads CASSQDGRIGETQYF. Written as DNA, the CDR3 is TGTGCCAGCAGCCAAGACGGGAGGATCGGGGAGACCCAGTACTTC.

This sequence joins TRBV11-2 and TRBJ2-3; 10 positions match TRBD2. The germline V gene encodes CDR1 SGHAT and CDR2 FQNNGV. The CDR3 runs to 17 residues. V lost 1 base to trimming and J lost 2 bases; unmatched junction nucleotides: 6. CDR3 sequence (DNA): TGTGCCAGCAGCTTAGTGGCTAGCGGGGGAGTCACAGATACGCAGTATTTT. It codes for CASSLVASGGVTDTQYF.

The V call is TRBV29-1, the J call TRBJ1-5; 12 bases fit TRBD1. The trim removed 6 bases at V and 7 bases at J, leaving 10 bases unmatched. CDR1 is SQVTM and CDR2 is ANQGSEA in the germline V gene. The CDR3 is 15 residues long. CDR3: CSVAGTGGMGQPQHF. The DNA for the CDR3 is TGCAGCGTGGCCGGGACAGGGGGCATGGGGCAGCCCCAGCATTTT.